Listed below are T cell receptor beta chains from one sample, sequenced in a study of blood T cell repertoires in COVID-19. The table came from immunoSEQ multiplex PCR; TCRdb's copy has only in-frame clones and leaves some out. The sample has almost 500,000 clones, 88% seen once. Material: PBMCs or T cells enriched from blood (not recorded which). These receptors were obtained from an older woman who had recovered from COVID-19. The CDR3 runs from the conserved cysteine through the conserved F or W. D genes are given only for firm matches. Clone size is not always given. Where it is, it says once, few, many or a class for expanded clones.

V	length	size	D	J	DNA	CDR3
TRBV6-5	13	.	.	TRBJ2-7	TGTGCCAGCAGACCCGGGTGGACCTACGAGCAGTACTTC	CASRPGWTYEQYF
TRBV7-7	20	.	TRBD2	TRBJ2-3	TGTGCTAGCAGCCACGCAGGCCAGAAGACTAGCGGGGAATACACAGATACGCAGTATTTT	CASSHAGQKTSGEYTDTQYF
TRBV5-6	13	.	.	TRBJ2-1	TGTGCCAGCAGCTTACAGGCTAACAATGAGCAGTTCTTC	CASSLQANNEQFF
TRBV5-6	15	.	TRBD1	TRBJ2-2	TGTGCCAGCAGAGAGGACAGGGAAAACACCGGGGAGCTGTTTTTT	CASREDRENTGELFF
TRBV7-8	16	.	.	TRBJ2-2	TGTGCCAGCAGCTTATTCAACAGCCCGAACACCGGGGAGCTGTTTTTT	CASSLFNSPNTGELFF
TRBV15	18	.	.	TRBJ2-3	TGTGCCACCAGCCCCTCTCCGGGGTCCGGCGCTAGCACAGATACGCAGTATTTT	CATSPSPGSGASTDTQYF
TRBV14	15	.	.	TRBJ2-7	TGTGCCAGCAGCCAAGGGACTATGGTCTCCTACGAGCAGTACTTC	CASSQGTMVSYEQYF
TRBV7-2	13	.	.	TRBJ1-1	TGTGCCAGCAGCTTAGAACGGGAAGCTGAAGCTTTCTTT	CASSLEREAEAFF
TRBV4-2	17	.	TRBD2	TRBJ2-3	TGTGCCAGCAGCCAAGATATGGCGGGGGGGGACGGGGATACGCAGTATTTT	CASSQDMAGGDGDTQYF
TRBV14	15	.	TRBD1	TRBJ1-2	TGTGCCAGCAGCCCAACCCGGACAGGCCGCTATGGCTACACCTTC	CASSPTRTGRYGYTF
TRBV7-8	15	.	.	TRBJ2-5	TGTGCCAGCAGCTTAATCGGCAGGGTGCAAGAGACCCAGTACTTC	CASSLIGRVQETQYF
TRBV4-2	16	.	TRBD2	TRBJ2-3	TGTGCCAGCAGTCGAACCCCCCAGCGGGGGGAAGATACGCAGTATTTT	CASSRTPQRGEDTQYF
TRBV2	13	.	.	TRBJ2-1	TGTGCCAGCAAAGCAAGCTCCTACAATGAGCAGTTCTTC	CASKASSYNEQFF
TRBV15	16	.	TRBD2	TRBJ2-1	TGTGCCACCAGCAGGTCGTTTGCGGGGGGTGAGAATGAGCAGTTCTTC	CATSRSFAGGENEQFF
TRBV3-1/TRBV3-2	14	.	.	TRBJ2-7	TGTGCCAGCAGCCCCACATGGTCCCCCGAGGGGCAGTACTTC	CASSPTWSPEGQYF
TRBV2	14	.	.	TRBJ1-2	TGTGCCAGCAGTGTAGATGCAGGGCCCTATGGCTACACCTTC	CASSVDAGPYGYTF
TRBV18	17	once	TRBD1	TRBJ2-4	TGTGCCAGCTCACCACAACAGGGGTTATTAGCCAAAAACATTCAGTACTTC	CASSPQQGLLAKNIQYF
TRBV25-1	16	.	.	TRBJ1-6	TGTGCCAGCAGTGAAGGCGGGCTAGGTTATAATTCACCCCTCCACTTT	CASSEGGLGYNSPLHF
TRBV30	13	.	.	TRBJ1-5	TGTGCCTGGAGTGGGGGGGACAATCAGCCCCAGCATTTT	CAWSGGDNQPQHF
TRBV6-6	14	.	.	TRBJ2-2	TGTGCCAGCAGTTACCCTACCAACACCGGGGAGCTGTTTTTT	CASSYPTNTGELFF
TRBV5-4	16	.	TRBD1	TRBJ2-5	TGTGCCAGCAGCCAGGAGGGACAGGGGGCGCGAGAGACCCAGTACTTC	CASSQEGQGARETQYF
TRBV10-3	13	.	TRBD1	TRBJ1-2	TGTGCCATCAGTGGGGACAGGGGTTCTGGCTACACCTTC	CAISGDRGSGYTF
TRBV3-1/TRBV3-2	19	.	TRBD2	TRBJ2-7	TGTGCCAGCAGCCAACCCCGCGGGACTAGCGGGGGGGCCGGGAACGAGCAGTACTTC	CASSQPRGTSGGAGNEQYF
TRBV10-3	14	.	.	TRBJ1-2	TGTGCCATCAGCGACCTGAACAGGGCCGATGGCTACACCTTC	CAISDLNRADGYTF
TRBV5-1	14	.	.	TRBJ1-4	TGCGCCAGCAGCCTGGGAGGGTTGGGGGAAAAACTGTTTTTT	CASSLGGLGEKLFF
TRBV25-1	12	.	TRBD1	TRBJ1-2	TGTGCCAGCAGCACAGGGACAGTTCGCTACACCTTC	CASSTGTVRYTF
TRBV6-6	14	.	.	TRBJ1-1	TGTGCCAGCAGCCGAGGGGATACAGGAATTGAAGCTTTCTTT	CASSRGDTGIEAFF
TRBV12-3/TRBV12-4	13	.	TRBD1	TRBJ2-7	TGTGCCAGCAGCCTACAGGGGGAAGACGAGCAGTACTTC	CASSLQGEDEQYF
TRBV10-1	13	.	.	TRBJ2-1	TGCGCCAGCAGTGAGTCAGGGAGGAATGAGCAGTTCTTC	CASSESGRNEQFF